This T cell receptor beta chain was recorded in a study of blood T cell repertoires in COVID-19. Turning to the study itself: Samples taken during acute and convalescent COVID-19 were collected in the United States, Italy and Spain. T cells, B-cell-depleted T cells, or PBMCs provided the cDNA or gDNA that served as material.

Germline CDR1 SNHLY, CDR2 FYNNEI. The CDR3 spans 12 residues. V lost 6 bases and J lost 4; bases outside the gene matches: 0. Clones were read by immunoSEQ multiplex PCR, and TCRdb kept only the in-frame ones, dropping some. The data hold roughly 200,000 clones, with over 75% observed a single time. The sequenced sample consisted of peripheral blood. This chain connects TRBV2 to TRBJ1-1; 9 bases align to TRBD1. The sequence came from a man in his sixties with acute or convalescent COVID-19. CDR3 DNA: TGTGCCAGCAGGACAGGGGGCACTGAAGCTTTCTTT. Amino acid sequence: CASRTGGTEAFF.